These T cell receptor beta chains were read from a single sample in a study of blood T cell repertoires in COVID-19. Measured with immunoSEQ multiplex PCR; TCRdb has only the in-frame clones, and not every one. Among some 700,000 clones listed, 85% to 90% were seen once. The sequencing sample was made of peripheral blood. These receptors all come from a woman aged 18-29 years with acute or convalescent COVID-19. CDR3s include the opening cysteine and the closing phenylalanine or tryptophan. The D gene is left open where the match is weak. Expanded clones get a size class; other rows say once, few or many, or leave the size out.

>.|TRBJ1-1|.|TRBV11-2|12
TGTGCCGGGAGAGATTGGAACACTGAAGCTTTCTTT
CAGRDWNTEAFF
>TRBD1|TRBJ2-2|.|TRBV23-1|15
TGCGCCAGCACCCGGTCAGGGGGCTACACCGGGGAGCTGTTTTTT
CASTRSGGYTGELFF
>.|TRBJ1-1|.|TRBV14|13
TGTGCCAGCAGCCAAGGGATTTTGGGGCGAGCTTTCTTT
CASSQGILGRAFF
>.|TRBJ1-2|.|TRBV9|15
TGTGCCAGCAGCGTAGGACCCGAGGGTACATGGGGCTACACCTTC
CASSVGPEGTWGYTF
>TRBD1|TRBJ2-1|.|TRBV3-1/TRBV3-2|13
TGTGCCAGCAGCGGCTGGACAGGCAATGAGCAGTTCTTC
CASSGWTGNEQFF
>.|TRBJ1-3|.|TRBV6-5|11
TGTGCCAGCACCAAGGGGAACACCATATATTTT
CASTKGNTIYF
>.|TRBJ2-1|.|TRBV11-2|12
TGTGCCCTCGGGTCACCCGGGAATGAGCAGTTCTTC
CALGSPGNEQFF
>TRBD2|TRBJ2-5|.|TRBV11-2|15
TGTGCCAGCAGCAGACTAGCGAGTTATTTAGAGACCCAGTACTTC
CASSRLASYLETQYF
>TRBD1|TRBJ1-1|.|TRBV29-1|15
TGCAGCGTTGGGACAGGAATTGTTGGCTACACTGAAGCTTTCTTT
CSVGTGIVGYTEAFF
>.|TRBJ1-1|once|TRBV7-9|17
TGTGCCAGCAGCTTAGACGGCAAGGGGGTAGGGGACACTGAAGCTTTCTTT
CASSLDGKGVGDTEAFF
>TRBD1|TRBJ1-2|.|TRBV9|14
TGTGCCAGCAGCATAGGACAGGGCATTAATGGCTACACCTTC
CASSIGQGINGYTF
>.|TRBJ2-5|.|TRBV7-9|14
TGTGCCAGCAGCTTAGTGCGCCAACAAGAGACCCAGTACTTC
CASSLVRQQETQYF
>TRBD1|TRBJ1-2|.|TRBV3-1/TRBV3-2|17
TGTGCCAGCAGACAAAAGGCACAGGGGGCCCGCGGCTATGGCTACACCTTC
CASRQKAQGARGYGYTF
>TRBD1|TRBJ1-2|.|TRBV7-9|12
TGTGCCAGCAGCTCGTCGGGACAGGGCTACACCTTC
CASSSSGQGYTF
>TRBD1|TRBJ1-2|.|TRBV4-1|15
TGCGCCAGCAGCCGGGGTACAGGGGTAAGCTATGGCTACACCTTC
CASSRGTGVSYGYTF
>.|TRBJ1-2|.|TRBV6-5|15
TGTGCCAGCAGTTACACTTTGGACAGCCACTATGGCTACACCTTC
CASSYTLDSHYGYTF
>.|TRBJ2-3|few|TRBV3-1/TRBV3-2|13
TGTGCCAGCAGCCAACGGGGCACAGATACGCAGTATTTT
CASSQRGTDTQYF
>.|TRBJ1-1|.|TRBV29-1|13
TGCAGCGTTGAAGATCTTCGAGGGACTGAAGCTTTCTTT
CSVEDLRGTEAFF
>TRBD2|TRBJ2-7|.|TRBV10-3|14
TGTGCCATCAGTGGGACTAGCGGCCCCTACGAGCAGTACTTC
CAISGTSGPYEQYF